This TCR beta chain was observed in a study of regulatory T cells in long-lasting Graves disease. Noted time point: newly diagnosed GD, antithyroid drugs for less than 3 months. RNA extracted from PBMCs served as the sequencing template. This clonotype showed up many times. Arm-PCR of CDR3 regions with iRepertoire HTBI primers generated TCR beta libraries. MiXCR was run by TCRdb on the multiplex PCR reads, yielding one entry per CDR3 protein. This sample has 200,000 to 250,000 distinct CDR3 sequences, with 15% to 20% found just once. These records were also assigned to another study, of T cells in Graves' hyperthyroidism and ophthalmopathy. That work contributes: Absent ophthalmopathy progression within 18 months defined stable Graves' hyperthyroidism.

The source is a woman in her 30s with Graves disease. The source material was peripheral blood mononuclear cells (PBMCs), sampled at new diagnosis, from a patient treated with antithyroid drugs.

The CDR3 DNA reads as TGCGCCAGCAGGACAGGGGGCGCAGAGGCCGGGGAGCTGTTTTTT. Translated, it gives CASRTGGAEAGELFF. The chain recombines TRBV5-1 with TRBJ2-2, with 10 bases matching TRBD1. Germline CDR1 and CDR2: SGHRS and YFSETQ. CDR3 length equals 15 residues. Trimming removed 5 bases from V and 6 bases from J; junction bases left unmatched: 7.